The source of this T cell receptor beta chain is a study of identical twins. Whole-study results and caveats: Clonotypes of the beta chain that were abundant in cord blood carried fewer insertions (memory repertoires showed none). Twin sharing of out-of-frame TCR alpha was underestimated by models in monozygotic pairs.

TCRdb independently ran MiXCR on the 5' RACE reads; one entry per CDR3 protein. The table has over 200,000 distinct CDR3 sequences, over 5% seen once; the top ten hold approximately 15%. From germline, CDR1 is LGHNA and CDR2 YNFKEQ. V was clipped by 1 base and J by 2 bases, with 10 bases between them. The CDR3 loop spans 15 amino acids. No donor was unhealthy or non-Caucasian. This clonotype has at least ten counts. Its antigen is still unknown. The sample was also linked to a second study, of T cells expressing NK-cell markers. That study reports: It was sorted CD3+CD56+NKG2C+, CD3+CD56+NKG2C- and CD3+CD56-NKG2C+ T cells that supplied the TCR beta repertoires.

The V call is TRBV4-2, the J call TRBJ2-3; D is unclear. What was sequenced was CD8+ T cells sorted from blood. The sequence was collected from a young woman in good health. The CDR3: CASSQGTPVTDTQYF. DNA of the CDR3: TGTGCCAGCAGCCAAGGAACTCCAGTCACAGATACGCAGTATTTT.